The 26 T cell receptor beta chains presented below share a single source sample, sequenced in a study of T-cell reconstitution after alpha-beta-depleted transplantation in children. Unique molecular identifiers were incorporated when the TCRbeta library was constructed. Each CDR3 protein gets one entry after TCRdb re-called the PCR reads with MiXCR. The sample has hundreds of thousands of distinct CDR3 sequences, over 9.5% seen once. This specimen was PBMCs, taken before TCRalphabeta/CD19-depleted stem cell transplant. Receptor source: a child aged 2 to 10 with inherited bone marrow failure, due to receive a stem cell transplant.

This clonotype has at least ten counts. The chain carries TRBV3-1 and TRBJ2-7, with 10 bases identical to TRBD2. Germline V lookup: CDR1 LGHDT, CDR2 YNNKEL (reference sequence). The CDR3 consists of 16 residues. V was pared by 4 bases and J by 0 bases, with 6 bases of the junction left unmatched. Here the CDR3 DNA reads TGTGCCAGCAGCCCCTCCGGGACTAGCGCCTCCTACGAGCAGTACTTC. This translates into CASSPSGTSASYEQYF.

Many counts were recorded for this clonotype. The genes are TRBV5-1 and TRBJ2-7; a possible D gene is TRBD2 (5 bases). Germline V gene data show CDR1 as SGHRS and CDR2 as YFSETQ. This CDR3 region has 15 residues. Trimming left V 2 bases short and J 0 bases short, with 12 bases between. CDR3 region: CASSLVDSYSYEQYF. Written as DNA, the CDR3 is TGCGCCAGCAGCTTAGTGGACTCGTACTCCTACGAGCAGTACTTC. The full variable domain, completed using reference TRBV5-1 and TRBJ2-7, is KAGVTQTPRYLIKTRGQQVTLSCSPISGHRSVSWYQQTPGQGLQFLFEYFSETQRNKGNFPGRFSGRQFSNSRSEMNVSTLELGDSALYLCASSLVDSYSYEQYFGPGTRLTVT.

This clonotype has a handful of counts. The V gene is TRBV5-5, the J gene TRBJ2-7; TRBD2 matches at 7 bases. The CDR3 has 15 residues. The junction had 13 bases not matched to a gene; V was cut back by 4 bases and J by 6 bases. The V gene's germline CDR1 is SGHKS and CDR2 YYEKEE (reference sequence). CDR3 sequence: CASSPWTVGGGEQYF. The CDR3 nucleotides are TGTGCCAGCAGCCCCTGGACGGTCGGCGGGGGCGAGCAGTACTTC. The variable domain in full, completed from reference TRBV5-5 and TRBJ2-7, reads DAGVTQSPTHLIKTRGQQVTLRCSPISGHKSVSWYQQVLGQGPQFIFQYYEKEERGRGNFPDRFSARQFPNYSSELNVNALLLGDSALYLCASSPWTVGGGEQYFGPGTRLTVT.

The V gene is TRBV7-8, the J gene TRBJ2-4; either TRBD1 or TRBD2 may fit D (6 bases each). In germline, CDR1 is SGHVS, CDR2 FQNEAQ. Trimming shortened V by 5 bases and J by 8 bases, and 13 bases separated the two germline ends. The CDR3 totals 13 residues. The CDR3 is CASSLRRGDIQYF. CDR3 nucleotides: TGTGCCAGCAGCCTTAGGAGGGGGGACATTCAGTACTTC.

This clonotype was detected many times. The chain carries TRBV20-1 and TRBJ2-2; tentatively, D is TRBD2 (5 bases). Germline CDR1 is DFQATT and CDR2 is SNEGSKA (reference sequence). This CDR3 has 14 amino acids. V was cut by 0 bases and J by 0 bases, with 5 bases left in between. For the CDR3, the DNA is TGCAGTGCTAGAGAAGCGGCGAACACCGGGGAGCTGTTTTTT. It yields the protein CSAREAANTGELFF.

The chain is built from TRBV23-1 and TRBJ2-3; D is ambiguous. TRBV23-1 is annotated as an ORF whose role is uncertain. V was pared by 0 bases and J by 5 bases, with 12 bases between. The CDR3 runs 15 residues. CDR3 protein: CASSQSADWGDTQYF. CDR3 sequence (DNA): TGCGCCAGCAGTCAATCCGCGGATTGGGGAGATACGCAGTATTTT.

This clonotype was found a few times. The CDR3 here is CASSQSTGGTGELFF. DNA of the CDR3: TGCGCCAGCAGTCAATCGACGGGGGGTACCGGGGAGCTGTTTTTT. This chain connects TRBV23-1 to TRBJ2-2; TRBD2 agrees at 7 bases. TRBV23-1 is designated an ORF whose function remains uncertain. The V segment lost 0 bases and the J segment 5 bases; nucleotides outside the gene matches: 3. The CDR3 has 15 amino acids.

At least ten counts were recorded for this clonotype. This chain connects TRBV6-2 or TRBV6-3 to TRBJ2-1; D is unresolved. Trimming took 6 bases from V and 0 from J, leaving 9 bases between them. CDR3 size: 14 residues. Per the germline V gene, CDR1 is MNHEY and CDR2 is SVGEGT. In nucleotides, the CDR3 is TGTGCCAGCAGAACCACGAGCTCCTACAATGAGCAGTTCTTC. This sequence encodes CASRTTSSYNEQFF.

The rearrangement uses TRBV20-1 and TRBJ1-5; D is perhaps TRBD1 (6 bases). The CDR3 contains 13 residues. The germline V gene encodes CDR1 DFQATT and CDR2 SNEGSKA (reference sequence). Trimming left V 3 bases short and J 6 bases short, with 12 bases between. The CDR3 loop is CSARGGGGQPQHF. As DNA, the CDR3 is TGCAGTGCTAGGGGGGGGGGCGGTCAGCCCCAGCATTTT.

The genes are TRBV6-2 or TRBV6-3 and TRBJ1-4; D is uncertain. This CDR3 region has 15 residues. The germline V gene encodes CDR1 MNHEY and CDR2 SVGEGT. Trimming removed 3 bases at V and 6 bases at J, with 14 bases between. CDR3 sequence reads: CASSYRLGKDEKLFF. In nucleotides, the CDR3 is TGTGCCAGCAGTTATCGGCTCGGGAAGGATGAAAAACTGTTTTTT.

There are many counts of this clonotype. The J gene is TRBJ2-7, the V gene TRBV30; tentative D call: TRBD1 (6 bases). This CDR3 is built from 13 residues. Germline CDR1 reads GTSNPN; CDR2 reads SVGIG (reference sequence). Trimming took 3 bases from V and 0 from J, leaving 9 bases between them. The CDR3 region has the DNA TGTGCCTGGAGCCGGGACACCTCCTACGAGCAGTACTTC. Its protein is CAWSRDTSYEQYF.

This clonotype has at least ten counts. This chain uses TRBV6-2 or TRBV6-3 with TRBJ1-1; D might be TRBD1 (5 bases). The CDR3 is 13 amino acids. Germline CDR1 MNHEY, CDR2 SVGEGT. Deletions cut 2 bases from V and 5 bases from J, with 9 bases between. CDR3 sequence (DNA): TGTGCCAGCAGTTACGGGGGGGAGACTGAAGCTTTCTTT. It encodes CASSYGGETEAFF.

This clonotype was counted a few times. This chain joins TRBV12-3 or TRBV12-4 and TRBJ2-3; either TRBD1 or TRBD2 may supply D (5 bases each). The CDR3 loop spans 17 amino acids. V was clipped by 4 bases and J by 0 bases, with 17 bases between them. The CDR3 protein is CASSSGTGRWSTDTQYF. DNA for the CDR3: TGTGCCAGCAGTTCCGGAACGGGACGGTGGAGCACAGATACGCAGTATTTT.

This clonotype has ten or more counts. The chain has TRBV6-1 and TRBJ2-2; a weak D match, TRBD1 (5 bases). CDR1 is MNHNS and CDR2 is SASEGT in the germline V gene. The length of the CDR3 is 14 residues. V was pared by 7 bases and J by 6 bases, with 15 bases between. The CDR3 DNA is TGTGCCAGCACCTATCAGGGATGGGCCGGGGAGCTGTTTTTT. It yields the protein CASTYQGWAGELFF.

This clonotype was picked up many times. The rearrangement joins TRBV11-3 to TRBJ2-1, with a tentative D call TRBD2 (5 bases). The CDR3 extends over 18 amino acids. Trimming took 1 base from V and 2 from J, leaving 18 bases between them. CDR1 is SGHNT, CDR2 YENEEA, per germline. The CDR3 bases are TGTGCCAGCAGCTTAGTGGTCCTCCGGACTTACACCTACAATGAGCAGTTCTTC. Translated: CASSLVVLRTYTYNEQFF.

There are a few counts of this clonotype. DNA of the CDR3: TGCAGTGCTATCCCGGGACTAGCGGGAGGAGGGTACGAGCAGTACTTC. It yields the protein CSAIPGLAGGGYEQYF. This rearrangement joins TRBV20-1 to TRBJ2-7, with 15 nucleotides matching TRBD2. CDR3 length: 16 amino acids. Per the germline V gene, CDR1 is DFQATT and CDR2 is SNEGSKA (reference sequence). Trimming took 4 bases from V and 4 from J; bases not matched to a gene: 8.

This clonotype occurred many times. The chain is built from TRBV24-1 and TRBJ2-1; the match to TRBD2 covers 13 bases. The germline V gene has CDR1 KGHDR and CDR2 SFDVKD. The CDR3 covers 22 residues. Trimming at V came to 3 bases and at J to 4 bases, leaving 20 bases not matched to a gene. The CDR3 loop reads CATSDPSRRDRETSGRYNEQFF. DNA for the CDR3: TGTGCCACCAGTGATCCGAGCCGCCGGGACAGGGAGACTAGCGGGAGGTACAATGAGCAGTTCTTC.

There are many counts of this clonotype. This chain links TRBV4-3 with TRBJ2-2; D is unresolved. Germline V gives CDR1 LGHNA, CDR2 YSLEER. CDR3 length: 15 residues. Deletions cut 0 bases from V and 4 bases from J, with 9 bases between. In nucleotides, the CDR3 is TGCGCCAGCAGCCAAGACCCTGAGACCACCGGGGAGCTGTTTTTT. This gives the protein CASSQDPETTGELFF.

This clonotype was counted many times. The V call is TRBV20-1, the J call TRBJ2-1; either TRBD1 or TRBD2 may supply D (5 bases each). V lost 0 bases, J lost 5 bases, and 14 bases lay in between. Germline V gene sequence: CDR1 DFQATT, CDR2 SNEGSKA (reference sequence). The CDR3 consists of 15 residues. CDR3 DNA: TGCAGTGCTAGAGATCGCTCGGGACGGAACAATGAGCAGTTCTTC. Its translation is CSARDRSGRNNEQFF.

This clonotype has a handful of counts. The V and J genes are TRBV5-5 and TRBJ2-5, with 11 bases aligning to TRBD1. The CDR3 totals 15 residues. The V and J ends lost 2 bases and 6 bases, in that order; junction bases with no gene match: 6. Germline-derived CDR1 and CDR2 are SGHKS and YYEKEE (reference sequence). The CDR3 loop is CASSFGQGARKTQYF. CDR3 DNA sequence: TGTGCCAGCAGCTTCGGACAGGGGGCTAGAAAGACCCAGTACTTC.

This clonotype was recorded at least ten times. This chain joins TRBV29-1 and TRBJ1-2; D is uncertain. Per germline, CDR1 SQVTM and CDR2 ANQGSEA. The CDR3 is 17 residues long. Trimming took off 5 bases at V and 0 bases at J, with 22 bases between the two ends. The CDR3 DNA follows: TGCAGCGTTAGCAAGTCTACAGTCATGGGAGCTAACTATGGCTACACCTTC. This gives the protein CSVSKSTVMGANYGYTF.

This clonotype has a count of ten or more. The chain is built from TRBV5-1 and TRBJ2-3; D unresolved. Germline-derived CDR1 and CDR2 are SGHRS and YFSETQ. V lost 2 bases and J 1 base, leaving 14 bases between the germline ends. The CDR3 consists of 16 residues. CDR3: CASSFSERSGTDTQYF. CDR3 DNA: TGCGCCAGCAGCTTCTCCGAGCGAAGTGGCACAGATACGCAGTATTTT.

In its sample, this clonotype was seen many times. The rearrangement uses TRBV5-5 and TRBJ2-3, with a weak D call TRBD2 (5 bases). CDR3 length: 15 residues. Trimming removed 5 bases from V and 4 bases from J, with 17 bases in between. CDR1 and CDR2 (germline): SGHKS, YYEKEE (reference sequence). CDR3 amino acids: CASSFGPGSPDTQYF. In DNA form, the CDR3 reads TGTGCCAGCAGTTTCGGTCCGGGAAGCCCAGATACGCAGTATTTT.

This clonotype showed up many times. V usage is TRBV4-1 and J usage is TRBJ2-7; D not resolved. V lost 4 bases, J lost 4 bases, and 14 bases lay in between. Per germline, CDR1 MGHRA and CDR2 YSYEKL. The CDR3 loop spans 14 amino acids. DNA for the CDR3: TGCGCCAGCAGCCCCCTCCCGGGTTCATACGAGCAGTACTTC. The encoded protein is CASSPLPGSYEQYF.

This clonotype was detected a few times. The CDR3 reads CASSPYTGLYNEQFF. The CDR3, as DNA: TGTGCCAGCTCACCTTACACAGGGCTATACAATGAGCAGTTCTTC. This rearrangement joins TRBV18 to TRBJ2-1, with a possible D match to TRBD1 (6 bases). CDR3 size: 15 residues. The germline V gene encodes CDR1 KGHSH and CDR2 LQKENI. Trimming removed 3 bases at V and 4 bases at J, with 13 bases between.

This clonotype was seen ten or more times. The chain couples TRBV11-2 to TRBJ2-3; 11 nucleotides align to TRBD1. Trimming took 4 bases from V and 3 from J; bases not matched to a gene: 3. The CDR3 runs to 15 residues. The V gene's germline CDR1 is SGHAT and CDR2 FQNNGV. The CDR3 loop reads CASSWDRGWTDTQYF. CDR3 nucleotides: TGTGCCAGCAGCTGGGACAGGGGGTGGACAGATACGCAGTATTTT.